Following are 17 T cell receptor beta chains from one sample sequenced in a study of regulatory T cells in long-lasting Graves disease. The authors built TCR beta libraries using iRepertoire HTBI primers and Arm-PCR of CDR3 regions. A single record per CDR3 protein comes from TCRdb applying MiXCR to the multiplex PCR reads. Found here are roughly 430,000 distinct CDR3 sequences, approximately 22% of them singletons; the top ten hold roughly an eighth. The time point here: persistent/refractory GD, antithyroid drugs over 5 years with positive TRAb. PBMCs provided the RNA from which the TCR library was made. The source was peripheral blood mononuclear cells (PBMCs), collected when the disease was refractory, from a patient treated with antithyroid drugs. All receptors come from a female donor with Graves disease.

The rearrangement joins TRBV7-9 to TRBJ1-2; possibly TRBD1 for D (6 bases). The germline gives CDR1 SEHNR, CDR2 FQNEAQ (reference sequence). The ends were cut back, 3 bases at V and 6 bases at J, with 17 bases in the middle. The CDR3 covers 15 residues. CDR3 DNA sequence: TGTGCCAGCAGCTTCTCGAACAGGGAGGTTGATGGCTACACCTTC. As protein: CASSFSNREVDGYTF.

The chain couples TRBV27 to TRBJ2-1; 7 nucleotides line up with TRBD2. Per the germline V gene, CDR1 is MNHEY and CDR2 is SMNVEV (reference sequence). CDR3 length equals 15 residues. V shed 6 bases, J shed 5 bases, and the junction held 10 bases outside the gene matches. CDR3 bases: TGTGCCAGCAGCTCCCTGGGGGGGGGGAACAATGAGCAGTTCTTC. Its translation: CASSSLGGGNNEQFF.

CDR3 amino acids: CASSQGYRTRNQPQHF. The CDR3 DNA follows: TGTGCCAGCAGCCAAGGGTACAGGACAAGAAATCAGCCCCAGCATTTT. The chain employs TRBV3-1 and TRBJ1-5; tentative D call: TRBD1 (5 bases). This CDR3 comprises 16 residues. Germline values: CDR1 LGHDT, CDR2 YNNKEL (reference sequence). The V and J ends lost 1 base and 4 bases respectively, with 14 bases between them.

The rearrangement joins TRBV9 to TRBJ1-5, with D unresolved. CDR3 length: 13 amino acids. The V gene's germline CDR1 is SGDLS and CDR2 YYNGEE. V was shortened by 2 bases and J by 5 bases, with 8 bases between the two germline ends. CDR3 residues: CASSVEPDQPQHF. CDR3 nucleotide sequence: TGTGCCAGCAGCGTTGAACCAGATCAGCCCCAGCATTTT. Together with reference TRBV9 and TRBJ1-5, the CDR3 gives the full variable domain: DSGVTQTPKHLITATGQRVTLRCSPRSGDLSVYWYQQSLDQGLQFLIQYYNGEERAKGNILERFSAQQFPDLHSELNLSSLELGDSALYFCASSVEPDQPQHFGDGTRLSIL.

A remark on this clonotype: A far larger clone is off by one base, so a read error is likely. This rearrangement joins TRBV5-6 to TRBJ2-5, with a possible D match to TRBD2 (5 bases). CDR3 length: 12 amino acids. V lost 2 bases to trimming and J lost 5 bases, with 7 bases between them. The germline gives CDR1 SGHDT, CDR2 YYEEEE. Written as DNA, the CDR3 is TGTGCCAGCAGCTTTGTAGCGGAGACCCAGTACTTC. This sequence encodes CASSFVAETQYF.

For this clonotype: The conserved phenylalanine or tryptophan is not found at the CDR3 terminus, so this likely reflects a read error. CDR3: CAATTGTNFNTEAFS. The CDR3 DNA follows: TGTGCCGCGACGACCGGGACTAACTTTAACACTGAAGCTTTCTCT. The chain has TRBV6-1 and TRBJ1-1, with D possibly being TRBD1 (5 bases). Germline lookup yields CDR1 MNHNS and CDR2 SASEGT. V was shortened by 11 bases and J by 2 bases, with 21 bases between the two germline ends. This CDR3 spans 15 amino acids.

The chain uses TRBV28 and TRBJ2-1, with D possibly matching TRBD2 (5 bases). The germline gives CDR1 MDHEN, CDR2 SYDVKM. The CDR3 totals 11 residues. The V end lost 10 bases, the J end lost 6 bases, and 10 bases lay between the germline ends. CDR3: CATGLPNEQFF. Written as DNA, the CDR3 is TGTGCCACCGGACTTCCCAATGAGCAGTTCTTC.

With respect to this clonotype: A single base separates this from a much larger clone, so it may be a read error. The CDR3 here is CASSRAREQYF. DNA of the CDR3: TGTGCCAGCAGCAGAGCCCGCGAGCAGTACTTC. This rearrangement joins TRBV28 to TRBJ2-7; D gene uncertain. The CDR3 consists of 11 residues. V was trimmed by 6 bases and J by 6 bases, leaving 9 bases between them. The V gene's germline CDR1 is MDHEN and CDR2 SYDVKM.

This chain links TRBV28 with TRBJ2-7, with TRBD2 matching over 10 bases. The germline gives CDR1 MDHEN, CDR2 SYDVKM. The CDR3 has 13 amino acids. Unmatched junction bases numbered 6, after V lost 7 bases and J lost 6 bases. This CDR3 reads CASTPAGGPEQYF. The DNA for the CDR3 is TGTGCCAGCACCCCAGCGGGAGGGCCCGAGCAGTACTTC.

This clonotype showed up just a few times. The genes are TRBV12-3 or TRBV12-4 and TRBJ1-1; no clear D. This CDR3 region has 14 residues. The V end lost 4 bases, the J end lost 0 bases, and 9 bases lay between the germline ends. This CDR3 reads CASSYGSMNTEAFF. In DNA form, the CDR3 reads TGTGCCAGCAGTTATGGGTCGATGAACACTGAAGCTTTCTTT.

The V gene is TRBV24-1, the J gene TRBJ2-2; D gene uncertain. CDR3 length: 12 amino acids. V gave up 2 bases and J gave up 6 bases, with 3 bases separating them. The germline V gene encodes CDR1 KGHDR and CDR2 SFDVKD. In DNA form, the CDR3 reads TGTGCCACCAGTGATTCCTCCGGGGAGCTGTTTTTT. This sequence encodes CATSDSSGELFF.

This clonotype occurred a few times. This chain connects TRBV28 to TRBJ1-1; the match to TRBD1 covers 12 bases. The germline gives CDR1 MDHEN, CDR2 SYDVKM. The CDR3 contains 15 residues. Germline trimming cut 6 bases from V and 6 bases from J; bases unmatched to any gene: 8. This chain's CDR3 is CASRPRDRGLSEAFF. The CDR3 DNA is TGTGCCAGCAGACCCCGGGACAGGGGGCTCTCTGAAGCTTTCTTT.

At least ten counts were recorded for this clonotype. The chain joins TRBV29-1 to TRBJ2-7; D gene unclear. The germline CDR1 and CDR2 sequences are SQVTM and ANQGSEA. The CDR3 loop spans 12 amino acids. V was pared by 5 bases and J by 0 bases, with 8 bases between. The CDR3 DNA reads as TGCAGCGTTACCGAGAGCTCCTACGAGCAGTACTTC. Protein sequence: CSVTESSYEQYF.

This clonotype was recorded many times. The chain links TRBV2 to TRBJ2-7, with D perhaps TRBD1 (5 bases). This CDR3 has 12 amino acids. The germline V and J ends were trimmed by 8 bases and 2 bases, with 10 bases remaining between them. Germline CDR1 and CDR2: SNHLY and FYNNEI. CDR3 coding DNA: TGTGCCAGCGGTAGGGGTACCTACGAGCAGTACTTC. This sequence encodes CASGRGTYEQYF.

This clonotype was detected ten times or more. The V gene is TRBV28, the J gene TRBJ2-4; D unclear. This CDR3 region has 13 residues. Germline V gives CDR1 MDHEN, CDR2 SYDVKM. V dropped 10 bases and J dropped 1 base, with 11 bases sitting between them. The CDR3: CATNPGAKNIQYF. CDR3 DNA: TGTGCCACGAATCCTGGGGCCAAAAACATTCAGTACTTC.

This clonotype came up once. V gene TRBV2 combines with J gene TRBJ1-1; D remains unclear. The V gene lost 2 bases and the J gene lost 0 bases, with 4 bases spanning the gap. The CDR3 spans 13 residues. Germline V gives CDR1 SNHLY, CDR2 FYNNEI. The CDR3 DNA follows: TGTGCCAGCAGTGAATTGTTGAACACTGAAGCTTTCTTT. Translating gives CASSELLNTEAFF. Using reference TRBV2 and TRBJ1-1 for the parts outside the CDR3, the full variable domain is EPEVTQTPSHQVTQMGQEVILRCVPISNHLYFYWYRQILGQKVEFLVSFYNNEISEKSEIFDDQFSVERPDGSNFTLKIRSTKLEDSAMYFCASSELLNTEAFFGQGTRLTVV.

The chain recombines TRBV6-2 or TRBV6-3 with TRBJ2-4, with TRBD1 as a possible D gene (6 bases). V lost 5 bases and J lost 0, with 14 bases in between. CDR1 and CDR2 (germline): MNHEY, SVGEGT. The CDR3 has 16 amino acids. CDR3 in DNA: TGTGCCAGCAGTCAGGACAGATTACTAGCCAAAAACATTCAGTACTTC. It yields the protein CASSQDRLLAKNIQYF.